Below, 5 T cell receptor beta chains from the same sample are listed, as sequenced in a study of shared clonotypes between healthy human individuals. Data came from immunoSEQ multiplex PCR; TCRdb stores just in-frame clones and leaves some out. The data contain some 2,500,000 clones, 80% to 95% of them singletons. The sequencing input was naive CD4+ T cells from PBMCs. As for subset: CD45RA+ positively selected. All receptors derive from a man aged 18 to 30 in good health. Some clones in this sample may be carry-over from other donors' samples.

CDR3 in amino acids: CATSKGLTQGSSEQFF. The CDR3 nucleotides are TGTGCCACCAGCAAGGGATTGACGCAGGGGTCGAGTGAGCAGTTCTTC. The chain joins TRBV15 to TRBJ2-1; D is possibly TRBD1 (6 bases). The CDR3 totals 16 residues. CDR1 LNHNV and CDR2 YYDKDF come from the germline V gene (reference sequence). Trimming stripped 4 bases from V and 9 bases from J, with 22 bases between.

The chain couples TRBV28 to TRBJ2-1; 7 bases match TRBD2. The CDR3 extends over 16 amino acids. V trimming: 5 bases; J trimming: 10 bases; junction bases outside the gene matches: 17. The V gene's germline CDR1 is MDHEN and CDR2 SYDVKM. The CDR3 DNA sequence: TGTGCCAGCAGTGACCCGGGAGGCCCCACAGGTCTCGAGCAGTTCTTC. Its translation is CASSDPGGPTGLEQFF.

The CDR3 nucleotides are TGTGCCAGCAGCTTGAACGCAGGCCGTTCCTTGAACACTGAAGCTTTCTTT. It specifies CASSLNAGRSLNTEAFF. V usage is TRBV5-4 and J usage is TRBJ1-1; D ambiguous. The V end was cut by 1 base, the J end by 0 bases, with 16 bases between. CDR3 length: 17 residues. Looked up from germline, CDR1 is SGHNT and CDR2 is YYREEE (reference sequence).

This sequence joins TRBV5-1 and TRBJ2-1; the match to TRBD2 covers 7 bases. The ends lost 4 bases at V and 0 bases at J; junction bases unmatched: 13. CDR1 and CDR2 (germline): SGHRS, YFSETQ. The CDR3 runs to 18 residues. This CDR3 reads CASSPRHQRGSSYNEQFF. CDR3 nucleotides: TGCGCCAGCAGCCCACGGCATCAGCGGGGCAGCTCCTACAATGAGCAGTTCTTC.

The J gene is TRBJ2-4, the V gene TRBV28; D is possibly TRBD1 (6 bases). CDR1 MDHEN and CDR2 SYDVKM come from the germline V gene. The CDR3 has 12 amino acids. V lost 8 bases and J lost 8, with 13 bases in between. Here the CDR3 DNA reads TGTGCCAGCCGTGCCAGGGGAGACATTCAGTACTTC. This translates into CASRARGDIQYF.